The rows below give T cell receptor beta chains drawn from one sample of a study of T cell responses to AZD1222 COVID-19 vaccine. Clones were sequenced by immunoSEQ multiplex PCR, and TCRdb holds only the in-frame ones, with some missing. The data contain roughly 91,000 clones, roughly 87% of them singletons. Sequencing used peripheral blood, obtained on day 0 of AZD1222 vaccination. All receptors derive from an adult in good health. Both conserved end residues are part of each CDR3. The D gene is left open where the match is weak. A clone size is listed for some rows: how often the clone was seen (once, few, many), or a class if it is expanded.

>TRBD1|TRBJ1-3|-|TRBV9
TGTGCCAGCAGTCCGGGGACAGGCTCTGGAAACACCATATATTTT
CASSPGTGSGNTIYF
>-|TRBJ2-6|-|TRBV25-1
TGTGCCAGCATCGACGGCTCTGGGGCCAACGTCCTGACTTTC
CASIDGSGANVLTF
>-|TRBJ2-1|once|TRBV5-6
TGTGCCAGCAGCTCCGTAGGATTCTCAAGAGGCGATGAGCAGTTCTTC
CASSSVGFSRGDEQFF
>-|TRBJ1-1|-|TRBV19
TGTGCCAGTAGTAGCGAGGGGACTTGGAACACTGAAGCTTTCTTT
CASSSEGTWNTEAFF
>-|TRBJ2-3|-|TRBV5-1
TGCGCCAGCAGACCGCGGGACTCCCTCAGCCGGGATACGCAGTATTTT
CASRPRDSLSRDTQYF
>-|TRBJ2-3|-|TRBV7-2
TGTGCCAGCAGTTCCCGAAGGGGGGTAGGGGATACGCAGTATTTT
CASSSRRGVGDTQYF
>TRBD1|TRBJ1-4|-|TRBV18
TGTGCCAGCGCCGGGACAGGGGGAACTGAAAAACTGTTTTTT
CASAGTGGTEKLFF
>-|TRBJ2-3|once|TRBV3-1/TRBV3-2
TGTGCCAGCAGCCAGGCGGGGAGGGATACGCAGTATTTT
CASSQAGRDTQYF
>-|TRBJ1-5|few|TRBV4-1
TGCGCCAGCAGCCAAGTGAGCGGGGGTAGCAATCAGCCCCAGCATTTT
CASSQVSGGSNQPQHF
>-|TRBJ2-7|-|TRBV6-5
TGTGCCAGCAGTTTTCGATCCAGCTCCTACGAGCAGTACTTC
CASSFRSSSYEQYF
>TRBD1|TRBJ2-7|once|TRBV11-1
TGTGCCAGCAGCCCACGGGACAGGGGGATATACGAGCAGTACTTC
CASSPRDRGIYEQYF
>-|TRBJ2-3|-|TRBV3-1/TRBV3-2
TGTGCCAGCAGCCAAGTGCCAGATACGCAGTATTTT
CASSQVPDTQYF
>-|TRBJ1-5|-|TRBV6-5
TGTGCCAGCAGCTACTCTCGGGGAGGCAATCAGCCCCAGCATTTT
CASSYSRGGNQPQHF
>-|TRBJ2-7|-|TRBV27
TGTGCCAGCAGGCCCCAGGGGTCCTACGAGCAGTACTTC
CASRPQGSYEQYF
>TRBD2|TRBJ2-3|-|TRBV10-2
TGCGCCAGCACCCTAAGCGGGGGGGCTTCAGATACGCAGTATTTT
CASTLSGGASDTQYF
>TRBD1|TRBJ1-4|-|TRBV10-3
TGTGCCATCAGTGAGTCGACAGGGTCCGGTGAAAAACTGTTTTTT
CAISESTGSGEKLFF
>-|TRBJ1-5|-|TRBV7-2
TGTGCCAGCAGCTTCAACGGTCAGCCCCAGCATTTT
CASSFNGQPQHF
>-|TRBJ2-7|-|TRBV18
TGTGCCAGCTCACCATTACAGGGCGAGCAGTACTTC
CASSPLQGEQYF
>-|TRBJ1-1|once|TRBV5-6
TGTGCCAGCTGGCGGGGGGCCTTCAACACTGAAGCTTTCTTT
CASWRGAFNTEAFF
>-|TRBJ1-6|-|TRBV7-9
TGTGCCAGCAGCTTAGTGGAGGGGCATACACCCCTCCACTTT
CASSLVEGHTPLHF
>TRBD2|TRBJ2-3|-|TRBV10-1
TGCGCCAGCAGTGAGTCCCGGACTAGCGGGGCTAGCACAGATACGCAGTATTTT
CASSESRTSGASTDTQYF
>-|TRBJ2-7|-|TRBV18
TGTGCCAGCTCCCCTCGACGCGACTCCTACGAGCAGTACTTC
CASSPRRDSYEQYF
>-|TRBJ1-4|-|TRBV10-3
TGTGCCATCAGGGCACAGACTAATGAAAAACTGTTTTTT
CAIRAQTNEKLFF
>-|TRBJ1-1|-|TRBV7-9
TGTGCCAGCATTCCTACTAGGAACACTGAAGCTTTCTTT
CASIPTRNTEAFF
>-|TRBJ2-2|-|TRBV19
TGTGCCAGTAGCAGGGACACCGGGGAGCTGTTTTTT
CASSRDTGELFF
>-|TRBJ2-7|-|TRBV27
TGTGCCAGCAGGCCCGTAGGGATCTCCTACGAGCAGTACTTC
CASRPVGISYEQYF
>-|TRBJ1-1|-|TRBV4-1
TGCGCCAGCAGCCCGAGCCAGGGGAACACTGAAGCTTTCTTT
CASSPSQGNTEAFF
>TRBD1|TRBJ1-4|-|TRBV9
TGTGCCAGCAGCTGGGGGGACAGAGGCGAAAAACTGTTTTTT
CASSWGDRGEKLFF
>TRBD2|TRBJ2-1|-|TRBV5-1
TGCGCCAGCAGCTTGAAGTTATCGACTAGCGGAAACAATGAGCAGTTCTTC
CASSLKLSTSGNNEQFF
>-|TRBJ1-2|-|TRBV5-8
TGTGCCAGCAGCTTAGACTATGGCTACACCTTC
CASSLDYGYTF
>-|TRBJ1-6|-|TRBV7-2
TGTGCCAGCTGTAGACAGGCCGCGAATTCACCCCTCCACTTT
CASCRQAANSPLHF
>-|TRBJ1-5|once|TRBV12-2
TGTGCAAGTCGCTTCGGGACAGGGGGGTGGAATCAGCCCCAGCATTTT
CASRFGTGGWNQPQHF
>-|TRBJ1-2|-|TRBV19
TGTGCCAGTAGTATGGTTTGGATAGTAGACTATGGCTACACCTTC
CASSMVWIVDYGYTF